The 13 T cell receptor beta chains below were found in one sample sequenced in a study of response to subunit inactivated influenza vaccine. TCRdb reanalysed the RT-PCR reads using MiXCR and keeps one entry per CDR3 protein. The table records roughly 630,000 distinct CDR3 sequences, 11% to 15% of them present only once. Sequenced material: PBMCs from blood, taken 14 days before vaccination. All receptors derive from a man in his fifties or sixties who received an inactivated influenza vaccine.

This clonotype was observed many times. The chain couples TRBV28 to TRBJ2-1; possible D gene TRBD2, 6 bases. Germline-derived CDR1 and CDR2 are MDHEN and SYDVKM. Between the trimmed V and J ends, which lost 0 bases and 2 bases, there was a span of 11 bases. The CDR3 is made up of 16 amino acids. Here the CDR3 reads CASSLWASDTYNEQFF. CDR3 nucleotides: TGTGCCAGCAGTTTATGGGCTAGCGACACCTACAATGAGCAGTTCTTC.

The chain has TRBV10-2 and TRBJ2-1; D ambiguous. Germline V lookup: CDR1 WSHSY, CDR2 SAAADI. The CDR3 totals 15 residues. The ends were cut back, 3 bases at V and 8 bases at J, with 17 bases in the middle. The CDR3 loop is CASSDPPSIIHEQFF. The CDR3 DNA sequence: TGCGCCAGCAGTGATCCCCCGAGTATTATTCATGAGCAGTTCTTC.

This clonotype was seen many times. The chain uses TRBV20-1 and TRBJ2-3; D gene ambiguous. The V and J ends lost 3 bases and 3 bases respectively, with 13 bases between them. CDR1 is DFQATT, CDR2 SNEGSKA, per germline (reference sequence). The CDR3 has 14 amino acids. Here the CDR3 reads CSASPGAETDTQYF. In DNA, the CDR3 is TGCAGTGCTAGTCCGGGCGCGGAAACAGATACGCAGTATTTT.

This chain links TRBV7-9 with TRBJ1-1; D is uncertain. The CDR3 loop spans 13 amino acids. Germline assignment: CDR1 SEHNR and CDR2 FQNEAQ (reference sequence). Deletions cut 0 bases from V and 6 bases from J, with 8 bases between. The CDR3 DNA reads TGTGCCAGCAGCTTAGCGACCGGTCCTGAAGCTTTCTTT. Protein product: CASSLATGPEAFF.

This clonotype was observed a handful of times. The chain uses TRBV25-1 and TRBJ2-7, with 7 bases matching TRBD2. The J segment lost 3 bases and the V segment lost 2 bases, leaving 10 bases of the junction unmatched. The CDR3 extends over 16 amino acids. CDR1 is MGHDK, CDR2 SYGVNS, per germline. CDR3 in DNA: TGTGCCAGCAGTGAAGGTTGGCGGGAGTGGGACTACGAGCAGTACTTC. It specifies CASSEGWREWDYEQYF.

This clonotype came up a few times. The J gene is TRBJ2-1, the V gene TRBV7-9; 7 bases are a match to TRBD2. Germline values: CDR1 SEHNR, CDR2 FQNEAQ (reference sequence). Trimming at V came to 6 bases and at J to 6 bases, leaving 11 bases not matched to a gene. CDR3 size: 15 residues. The CDR3 nucleotides read TGTGCCAGCAGTCCCCTGGGGGGAGGGCGCAATGAGCAGTTCTTC. Amino acid sequence: CASSPLGGGRNEQFF.

The table lists this clonotype with a few counts. The chain couples TRBV9 to TRBJ2-2; weak D call: TRBD1 (6 bases). Germline assignment: CDR1 SGDLS and CDR2 YYNGEE. This CDR3 comprises 15 residues. Deletions cut 3 bases from V and 5 bases from J, with 14 bases between. The CDR3 coding sequence is TGTGCCAGCAGCGCTCACACAGGGCAAACCGGGGAGCTGTTTTTT. Its protein is CASSAHTGQTGELFF.

The V call is TRBV12-3 or TRBV12-4, the J call TRBJ2-3; TRBD2 might be the D (5 bases). The V gene lost 6 bases and the J gene lost 6 bases, with 13 bases spanning the gap. The CDR3 is made up of 13 amino acids. The CDR3 DNA is TGTGCCAGCAGCCTGTCCGGGGAGGATACGCAGTATTTT. Residues: CASSLSGEDTQYF.

The rearrangement links TRBV7-3 to TRBJ2-3; the D gene is possibly TRBD2 (5 bases). V dropped 4 bases and J dropped 1 base, with 9 bases sitting between them. The germline V gene has CDR1 SGHTA and CDR2 FQGTGA. The CDR3 sequence is 14 residues long. The CDR3 region is CASSSREGTDTQYF. CDR3 in DNA: TGTGCCAGCAGCTCCCGGGAAGGCACAGATACGCAGTATTTT.

The chain couples TRBV20-1 to TRBJ2-7; the match to TRBD2 covers 9 bases. The germline V gene has CDR1 DFQATT and CDR2 SNEGSKA (reference sequence). This CDR3 has 15 residues. Trimming at V came to 1 base and at J to 0 bases, leaving 4 bases not matched to a gene. In DNA, the CDR3 is TGCAGTGCTAGAGTTGCGGGGGGGGGCTCCTACGAGCAGTACTTC. It codes for CSARVAGGGSYEQYF.

The chain carries TRBV29-1 and TRBJ2-5; TRBD2 might be the D (6 bases). The germline V gene encodes CDR1 SQVTM and CDR2 ANQGSEA. CDR3 length: 13 residues. V was shortened by 6 bases and J by 5 bases, with 16 bases between the two germline ends. The CDR3: CSVQGLQRETQYF. CDR3 DNA sequence: TGCAGCGTGCAGGGACTCCAGCGGGAGACCCAGTACTTC.

Points on this clonotype: This could be a read error, since a much larger clone is one nucleotide away. This sequence joins TRBV24-1 and TRBJ2-1; 12 bases align to TRBD2. In germline, CDR1 is KGHDR, CDR2 SFDVKD. CDR3 length: 16 residues. The CDR3 region has the DNA TGTGCCGCCAGTGATTTTGGGACTAGCGGGTACAATGAGCAGTTCTTC. The encoded protein is CAASDFGTSGYNEQFF.

About this clonotype: Given a much more abundant clone one base away, this may be a read error. This sequence joins TRBV7-2 and TRBJ2-7, with D perhaps matching TRBD1 (6 bases). Germline V gene data show CDR1 as SGHTA and CDR2 as FQGNSA. The ends were cut back, 4 bases at V and 4 bases at J, with 11 bases in the middle. The CDR3 contains 13 residues. The CDR3 region has the DNA TGTGCCAGCAGCTGGGACAACAGATACGAGCAGTACTTC. Protein sequence: CASSWDNRYEQYF.